This T cell receptor (beta chain) is drawn from a study of CD8+ T cells in alopecia areata. Reverse transcription of extracted RNA yielded cDNA, which provided the sequencing template. Sequenced by immunoSEQ multiplex PCR; TCRdb stores in-frame clones only, minus some. The sample yields 150,000 to 200,000 clones, 65% to 75% seen once. Worth noting for this clone: Its antigen remains unknown.

Germline-derived CDR1 and CDR2 are MNHEY and SVGAGI. The CDR3 is made up of 14 amino acids. Losses at the gene ends were 4 bases for V and 6 bases for J; bases not matched to a gene: 8. Study-wide points: Clarity of TCR sharing across patients fell short of that in mice, possibly HLA-related. Lesional tissue from the scalp (especially in alopecia totalis/universalis) showed higher clonality than normal scalp.

This chain links TRBV6-5 with TRBJ2-5; 7 nucleotides align to TRBD1. Specimen: CD8+ T cells sorted from blood, collected at week 0. This TCR was recovered from a human donor with alopecia areata. CDR3 loop: CASSFSGTEKTQYF. In DNA, the CDR3 is TGTGCCAGCAGTTTCTCCGGGACAGAAAAGACCCAGTACTTC.